Listed here are 14 T cell receptor beta chains from one sample, sequenced in a study of T-cell memory formation after mild COVID-19 (dated by TCRdb to the early 2020s). The method behind the library was 5' RACE. The instrument given in TCRdb is Illumina NovaSeq 6000. The public reads were quality trimmed at Q25 with fastp and then assembled into clones with MiXCR by TCRdb, keeping productive beta chains. Here each entry gathers all rows of one CDR3 protein and keeps the most common genes and DNA. The sample table contains approximately 210,000 distinct CDR3 sequences; only one count was recorded for roughly 18% of them. Approximately 2.4% of the sample comes from the top ten. Material: PBMCs or a T cell subset sorted from them (not recorded which). The receptors here all came from an adult woman who had mild COVID-19 (a few samples of this study predate the infection). The sample titles of this study are shuffled in the database, so cell type and time point are left out; the donor was told from shared clones.

The chain has TRBV5-1 and TRBJ2-1, with D unclear. V lost 6 bases and J lost 3, with 13 bases in between. The germline V gene has CDR1 SGHRS and CDR2 YFSETQ. This CDR3 is built from 14 residues. The CDR3 region is CASMVGEIYNEQFF. CDR3 bases: TGCGCCAGCATGGTCGGCGAAATCTACAATGAGCAGTTCTTC.

This clonotype showed up just a few times. This rearrangement joins TRBV19 to TRBJ2-5; D is possibly TRBD2 (6 bases). V dropped 9 bases and J dropped 5 bases, with 13 bases sitting between them. CDR3 size: 12 residues. The germline gives CDR1 LNHDA, CDR2 SQIVND (reference sequence). Here the CDR3 reads CASGLSGETQYF. CDR3 DNA: TGTGCCAGCGGACTAAGCGGGGAGACCCAGTACTTC.

This clonotype appeared a few times. The rearrangement uses TRBV5-6 and TRBJ2-7, with unresolved D. The CDR3 runs 12 residues. V was pared by 1 base and J by 7 bases, with 9 bases between. From germline, CDR1 is SGHDT and CDR2 YYEEEE. CDR3 bases: TGTGCCAGCAGCTTGCGGCCCCTGGAGCAGTACTTC. This codes for CASSLRPLEQYF. Using reference TRBV5-6 and TRBJ2-7 for the parts outside the CDR3, the full variable domain is DAGVTQSPTHLIKTRGQQVTLRCSPKSGHDTVSWYQQALGQGPQFIFQYYEEEERQRGNFPDRFSGHQFPNYSSELNVNALLLGDSALYLCASSLRPLEQYFGPGTRLTVT.

The chain joins TRBV20-1 to TRBJ2-3; a possible D gene is TRBD2 (6 bases). Per germline, CDR1 DFQATT and CDR2 SNEGSKA (reference sequence). This CDR3 comprises 16 residues. Trimming took off 6 bases at V and 2 bases at J, with 21 bases between the two ends. The CDR3 sequence is CSAGLLRAGNTDTQYF. In DNA, the CDR3 is TGCAGTGCCGGATTACTTCGGGCGGGAAACACAGATACGCAGTATTTT.

This clonotype was recorded a few times. The chain recombines TRBV12-3 or TRBV12-4 with TRBJ2-5; TRBD2 agrees at 7 bases. Germline trimming cut 2 bases from V and 4 bases from J; bases unmatched to any gene: 7. This CDR3 comprises 15 residues. DNA for the CDR3: TGTGCCAGCAGTTTACAGCGGGGAAACCTAGAGACCCAGTACTTC. Protein product: CASSLQRGNLETQYF.

This chain links TRBV7-2 with TRBJ2-5, with 14 bases lining up with TRBD2. Unmatched junction bases numbered 7, after V lost 5 bases and J lost 5 bases. The CDR3 is 16 amino acids. Germline CDR1 and CDR2: SGHTA and FQGNSA. CDR3 protein: CASSPGTSGSTETQYF. Written as DNA, the CDR3 is TGTGCCAGCAGCCCCGGGACTAGCGGGAGTACTGAGACCCAGTACTTC.

The chain links TRBV6-5 to TRBJ1-1; D gene uncertain. Trimming removed 1 base from V and 1 base from J, with 7 bases in between. Germline-derived CDR1 and CDR2 are MNHEY and SVGAGI. The CDR3 loop spans 14 amino acids. CDR3 nucleotides: TGTGCCAGCAGTTACTTACTTGGGAACACTGAAGCTTTCTTT. It translates to CASSYLLGNTEAFF.

The CDR3 reads CASSRARDYTF. The CDR3 DNA is TGTGCCAGCAGCCGGGCCCGCGACTACACCTTC. The rearrangement links TRBV5-6 to TRBJ1-2; D call uncertain. The CDR3 length is 11 residues. From germline, CDR1 is SGHDT and CDR2 YYEEEE. Between the trimmed V and J ends, which lost 4 bases and 10 bases, there was a span of 11 bases.

This chain connects TRBV6-5 to TRBJ2-7; 7 bases are a match to TRBD1. The ends lost 0 bases at V and 0 bases at J; junction bases unmatched: 8. The CDR3 has 17 residues. Germline V lookup: CDR1 MNHEY, CDR2 SVGAGI. CDR3 sequence (DNA): TGTGCCAGCAGTTACTCAGGGGTCGGGGACAGCTCCTACGAGCAGTACTTC. Translated: CASSYSGVGDSSYEQYF.

The gene calls are TRBV6-2 or TRBV6-3 and TRBJ2-7, with TRBD1 as a possible D gene (6 bases). Germline CDR1 is MNHEY and CDR2 is SVGEGT. V lost 5 bases to trimming and J lost 3 bases, with 8 bases between them. The CDR3 runs 12 residues. CDR3 sequence (DNA): TGTGCCAGCAGTGACAGGTACTACGAGCAGTACTTC. Translated, it gives CASSDRYYEQYF.

The V call is TRBV7-3, the J call TRBJ2-1; D is possibly TRBD1 or TRBD2 (5 bases each). Germline CDR1 is SGHTA and CDR2 is FQGTGA. The CDR3 is made up of 15 amino acids. Trimming took off 2 bases at V and 4 bases at J, with 12 bases between the two ends. Written as DNA, the CDR3 is TGTGCCAGCAGCTTATATAAAGGGACGTACAATGAGCAGTTCTTC. Amino acids: CASSLYKGTYNEQFF.

This clonotype was seen a handful of times. The chain is built from TRBV6-1 and TRBJ2-3; 12 bases match TRBD2. This CDR3 spans 16 amino acids. V gave up 6 bases and J gave up 1 base; unmatched junction bases: 5. Germline CDR1 MNHNS, CDR2 SASEGT. The DNA of the CDR3 is TGTGCCAGCAGCAAACTAGCGGGGGGTCGCACAGATACGCAGTATTTT. Its protein product is CASSKLAGGRTDTQYF.

In this sample, this clonotype turned up a few times. The gene calls are TRBV27 and TRBJ1-1; 8 positions match TRBD1. V trimming: 3 bases; J trimming: 0 bases; junction bases outside the gene matches: 6. The germline V gene has CDR1 MNHEY and CDR2 SMNVEV (reference sequence). This CDR3 has 16 residues. Here the CDR3 reads CASSFSGQVMNTEAFF. The CDR3 nucleotides are TGTGCCAGCAGTTTCTCGGGACAGGTAATGAACACTGAAGCTTTCTTT.

This clonotype was seen more than once but under ten times. The gene calls are TRBV2 and TRBJ1-3, with TRBD1 identical over 7 bases. Germline V gene lookup returns CDR1 SNHLY and CDR2 FYNNEI. With V trimmed by 5 bases and J by 2 bases, 6 bases remained unmatched. The CDR3 extends over 15 amino acids. CDR3 amino acids: CASSQTTGPGNTIYF. The CDR3 DNA is TGTGCCAGCAGTCAAACGACAGGGCCTGGAAACACCATATATTTT.